Listed here are 6 T cell receptor beta chains from one sample, sequenced in a study of cytomegalovirus exposure and HLA in healthy donors. Amplification used 60 Vbeta primers and 13 Jbeta primers. Libraries were prepared by immunoSEQ multiplex PCR; TCRdb keeps only in-frame clonotypes and omits some of them. Among more than 150,000 clones, 75% to 85% were seen once, and the ten largest hold under 0.85%. Specimen: PBMCs. These receptors came from a boy aged 5-17 years in good health and CMV-seronegative.

The gene calls are TRBV6-1 and TRBJ2-7; 7 bases are a match to TRBD1. The V and J ends lost 6 bases and 6 bases, in that order; junction bases with no gene match: 8. Germline CDR1 reads MNHNS; CDR2 reads SASEGT. The CDR3 totals 13 residues. Here the CDR3 reads CASSEINRGEQYF. DNA for the CDR3: TGTGCCAGCAGCGAAATTAACAGGGGCGAGCAGTACTTC.

This chain connects TRBV30 to TRBJ2-6; D possibly corresponds to TRBD1 (6 bases). V lost 4 bases, J lost 4 bases, and 11 bases lay in between. Per the germline V gene, CDR1 is GTSNPN and CDR2 is SVGIG (reference sequence). The CDR3 runs 14 residues. DNA for the CDR3: TGTGCCTGGAACACAGGGACCGGGGCCAACGTCCTGACTTTC. It encodes CAWNTGTGANVLTF.

The genes are TRBV18 and TRBJ1-2; D gene uncertain. CDR1 and CDR2 from the germline V gene are KGHSH and LQKENI. The CDR3 runs to 12 residues. V lost 0 bases to trimming and J lost 7 bases, with 6 bases between them. The CDR3 here is CASSPPTVGYTF. The CDR3 DNA reads TGTGCCAGCTCACCACCTACAGTTGGCTACACCTTC. Combining the CDR3 with reference TRBV18 and TRBJ1-2 gives the whole variable domain NAGVMQNPRHLVRRRGQEARLRCSPMKGHSHVYWYRQLPEEGLKFMVYLQKENIIDESGMPKERFSAEFPKEGPSILRIQQVVRGDSAAYFCASSPPTVGYTFGSGTRLTVV.

This chain joins TRBV4-3 and TRBJ2-3, with TRBD2 matching over 8 bases. The germline V gene has CDR1 LGHNA and CDR2 YSLEER. CDR3 length: 16 residues. J was trimmed by 4 bases and V by 4 bases; bases with no gene match: 10. The CDR3: CASSPGPAGGADTQYF. CDR3 bases: TGCGCCAGCAGCCCTGGGCCGGCGGGAGGCGCAGATACGCAGTATTTT.

This chain joins TRBV18 and TRBJ2-1, with D unresolved. The CDR3 length is 13 residues. Per the germline V gene, CDR1 is KGHSH and CDR2 is LQKENI. V was trimmed by 3 bases and J by 6 bases, leaving 9 bases between them. CDR3 sequence (DNA): TGTGCCAGCTCACCTGTTATCGGCAATGAGCAGTTCTTC. Protein product: CASSPVIGNEQFF.

V is TRBV7-9 and J is TRBJ2-3, with TRBD1 matching over 10 bases. After removal of 6 bases from V and 5 bases from J, the junction contained 11 bases not matched to a gene. Germline CDR1 is SEHNR and CDR2 is FQNEAQ (reference sequence). The CDR3 sequence is 16 residues long. The CDR3 DNA follows: TGTGCCAGCAGTTTCCGGGGACAGGGGTCTGGAGATACGCAGTATTTT. Its protein is CASSFRGQGSGDTQYF.